The 3 T cell receptor beta chains presented below share a single source sample, sequenced in a study of T-cell reconstitution after alpha-beta-depleted transplantation in children. The library targeted TCRbeta and was prepared with unique molecular identifiers. A single record per CDR3 protein comes from TCRdb applying MiXCR to the PCR reads. This table has approximately 980,000 distinct CDR3 sequences, around 30% appearing once. The specimen comprised PBMCs, mostly from graft donor cells, sampled 360 days after TCRalphabeta/CD19-depleted stem cell transplant. The receptors derive from a boy under three years old who had a stem cell transplant for SCID, so the T cells may come from the graft donor.

This clonotype occurred a few times. The chain couples TRBV4-1 to TRBJ2-3; 8 nucleotides match TRBD1. Germline V lookup: CDR1 MGHRA, CDR2 YSYEKL. Trimming removed 2 bases from V and 1 base from J; junction bases left unmatched: 11. The length of the CDR3 is 18 residues. The CDR3 DNA sequence: TGCGCCAGCAGCCAACAAGACGGGACAGGCCGTGGCACAGATACGCAGTATTTT. Amino acids: CASSQQDGTGRGTDTQYF.

The chain uses TRBV20-1 and TRBJ2-6; D not resolved. The CDR3 length is 12 residues. Germline values: CDR1 DFQATT, CDR2 SNEGSKA (reference sequence). This CDR3 reads CSGPTGANVLTF. The CDR3 DNA reads TGCAGCGGGCCAACCGGGGCCAACGTCCTGACTTTC.

V is TRBV6-5 and J is TRBJ2-7; 9 bases fit TRBD1. Germline CDR1 reads MNHEY; CDR2 reads SVGAGI. Trimming took 7 bases from V and 5 from J; bases not matched to a gene: 6. The CDR3 covers 13 residues. The CDR3 reads CASTWTGDNEQYF. The CDR3 bases are TGTGCCAGCACTTGGACAGGGGACAACGAGCAGTACTTC.